Below, 13 T cell receptor beta chains from the same sample are listed, as sequenced in a study of T-cell memory formation after mild COVID-19. TCRdb analysed the 5' RACE reads with MiXCR anew, one entry per CDR3 protein. The table has about 560,000 distinct CDR3 sequences, approximately 21% seen once. The specimen sequenced was PBMCs or a T cell subset sorted from them (not recorded which). These receptor sequences come from an adult woman who had mild COVID-19 (a few samples of this study predate the infection). Cell type and time point are not known.

The rearrangement joins TRBV20-1 to TRBJ1-5, with D possibly matching TRBD1 (5 bases). Between the trimmed V and J ends, which lost 3 bases and 0 bases, there was a span of 15 bases. CDR1 DFQATT and CDR2 SNEGSKA come from the germline V gene (reference sequence). The CDR3 length is 16 residues. The DNA of the CDR3 is TGCAGTGCTAGCTGGGCCGGGACCGTTAGCAATCAGCCCCAGCATTTT. This translates into CSASWAGTVSNQPQHF.

This clonotype was observed a few times. This chain links TRBV2 with TRBJ2-5, with D perhaps matching TRBD1 (5 bases). The CDR3 has 14 amino acids. With 5 bases removed from V and 1 base from J, the gap between germline ends came to 11 bases. Germline V gives CDR1 SNHLY, CDR2 FYNNEI. The DNA for the CDR3 is TGTGCCAGCAGTAATCAGGGTGGCCAAGAGACCCAGTACTTC. This encodes CASSNQGGQETQYF. The full variable domain, completed using reference TRBV2 and TRBJ2-5, is EPEVTQTPSHQVTQMGQEVILRCVPISNHLYFYWYRQILGQKVEFLVSFYNNEISEKSEIFDDQFSVERPDGSNFTLKIRSTKLEDSAMYFCASSNQGGQETQYFGPGTRLLVL.

The V call is TRBV28, the J call TRBJ1-3, with 8 positions matching TRBD1. The CDR3 loop spans 15 amino acids. Germline V gives CDR1 MDHEN, CDR2 SYDVKM. Trimming at V came to 5 bases and at J to 4 bases, leaving 7 bases not matched to a gene. The CDR3 DNA is TGTGCCAGCAGTCGCCAGGGGGCAATCGGAAACACCATATATTTT. Protein sequence: CASSRQGAIGNTIYF.

This clonotype has more than one count but fewer than ten. This chain joins TRBV27 and TRBJ2-1; 14 bases agree with TRBD2. There are 17 residues in the CDR3. CDR1 is MNHEY, CDR2 SMNVEV, per germline (reference sequence). Germline trimming cut 4 bases from V and 7 bases from J; bases unmatched to any gene: 9. The CDR3 reads CASSSQGGLAGVNEQFF. The CDR3, as DNA: TGTGCCAGCAGTTCACAAGGGGGACTAGCGGGAGTGAATGAGCAGTTCTTC.

In nucleotides, the CDR3 is TGTGCCAGCAGCGTAGTCCCTACAGATATCTACGAGCAGTACTTC. It translates to CASSVVPTDIYEQYF. The chain employs TRBV9 and TRBJ2-7; the D is unclear. V was pared by 0 bases and J by 3 bases, with 13 bases between. This CDR3 spans 15 amino acids. Per the germline V gene, CDR1 is SGDLS and CDR2 is YYNGEE.

The J gene is TRBJ2-5, the V gene TRBV11-3; D remains ambiguous. The V gene's germline CDR1 is SGHNT and CDR2 YENEEA. The CDR3 sequence is 14 residues long. Trimming stripped 3 bases from V and 3 bases from J, with 11 bases between. The CDR3 DNA sequence: TGTGCCAGCAGCTTGGGCTTAATGGAAGAGACCCAGTACTTC. It is translated as CASSLGLMEETQYF.

The chain combines TRBV15 with TRBJ2-1; D could derive from TRBD1 or TRBD2 (6 bases each). V lost 4 bases to trimming and J lost 5 bases, with 15 bases between them. Per the germline V gene, CDR1 is LNHNV and CDR2 is YYDKDF (reference sequence). The CDR3 consists of 15 residues. CDR3 sequence reads: CATSILLGGNNEQFF. The DNA for the CDR3 is TGTGCCACCAGCATACTTCTAGGGGGGAACAATGAGCAGTTCTTC.

The sample holds a few counts of this clonotype. V is TRBV6-5 and J is TRBJ2-7, with 11 positions matching TRBD2. Germline CDR1 is MNHEY and CDR2 is SVGAGI. The CDR3 loop spans 15 amino acids. The trim removed 5 bases at V and 3 bases at J, leaving 6 bases unmatched. The CDR3 bases are TGTGCCAGCAGTGAAAGACTAGCGGGAAACTACGAGCAGTACTTC. It is translated as CASSERLAGNYEQYF.

This clonotype was picked up a small number of times. The chain uses TRBV24-1 and TRBJ2-3, with 8 positions matching TRBD1. There are 13 residues in the CDR3. CDR1 KGHDR and CDR2 SFDVKD come from the germline V gene. V shed 11 bases and J 0 bases; nucleotides not matched to a gene: 3. CDR3 nucleotides: TGTGCCATCGGACAGGGAAGCACAGATACGCAGTATTTT. Translation gives CAIGQGSTDTQYF.

The rearrangement uses TRBV20-1 and TRBJ2-2; 10 bases are a match to TRBD2. The length of the CDR3 is 17 residues. The junction had 13 bases not matched to a gene; V was cut back by 1 base and J by 8 bases. Germline CDR1 DFQATT, CDR2 SNEGSKA (reference sequence). This CDR3 is CSARGRLAGESAGELFF. The CDR3 region has the DNA TGCAGTGCTAGAGGCCGTCTAGCGGGGGAGTCCGCGGGGGAGCTGTTTTTT.

The genes are TRBV7-2 and TRBJ1-2; 7 bases are a match to TRBD1. The V segment lost 0 bases and the J segment 8 bases; nucleotides outside the gene matches: 3. The V gene's germline CDR1 is SGHTA and CDR2 FQGNSA. CDR3 length equals 13 residues. CDR3 amino acids: CASSLADRKGYTF. DNA for the CDR3: TGTGCCAGCAGCTTAGCGGACAGGAAAGGCTACACCTTC.

This clonotype was found a few times. This chain connects TRBV9 to TRBJ1-1; the D is unclear. Looked up from germline, CDR1 is SGDLS and CDR2 is YYNGEE. The CDR3 length is 14 residues. The germline V and J ends were trimmed by 0 bases and 5 bases, with 11 bases remaining between them. The chain's CDR3 is CASSVGGRETEAFF. Written as DNA, the CDR3 is TGTGCCAGCAGCGTAGGAGGGCGGGAGACTGAAGCTTTCTTT. The whole variable domain, filled in from reference TRBV9 and TRBJ1-1, reads DSGVTQTPKHLITATGQRVTLRCSPRSGDLSVYWYQQSLDQGLQFLIQYYNGEERAKGNILERFSAQQFPDLHSELNLSSLELGDSALYFCASSVGGRETEAFFGQGTRLTVV.

The table lists this clonotype with many counts. This chain uses TRBV4-3 with TRBJ2-1; D call uncertain. The V end was cut by 0 bases, the J end by 5 bases, with 11 bases between. The germline V gene has CDR1 LGHNA and CDR2 YSLEER. The CDR3 extends over 15 amino acids. CDR3 in DNA: TGCGCCAGCAGCCAAGATAGGTCAGCCAACAATGAGCAGTTCTTC. Protein product: CASSQDRSANNEQFF.